This is a list of T cell receptor beta chains from one sample in a study of blood T cell repertoires in COVID-19. Using immunoSEQ multiplex PCR, the repertoire was profiled, and TCRdb retains in-frame clones only, with some absent. The sample contains about 130,000 clones, about four fifths of which appear only once. The specimen sequenced was peripheral blood. The receptors originated from a woman at least 80 years old with acute or convalescent COVID-19. Both conserved end residues are part of each CDR3. D genes are given only for firm matches.

cdr3_aa,d_call,v_call,j_call
CASSGTGAFDTQYF,TRBD1,TRBV9,TRBJ2-3
CASSESTPDLAGVMDTQYF,TRBD2,TRBV10-1,TRBJ2-3
CASSLGRNSYNEQFF,NA,TRBV5-5,TRBJ2-1
CASSRGSYNEQFF,NA,TRBV7-2,TRBJ2-1
CASRETGAGELFF,TRBD1,TRBV2,TRBJ2-2
CASSYTSGGINEQFF,TRBD2,TRBV11-2,TRBJ2-1
CATSEAGANVLTF,NA,TRBV24-1,TRBJ2-6
CASSPGTGLTQYF,TRBD1,TRBV11-2,TRBJ2-5
CSVEMIPGEQFF,NA,TRBV29-1,TRBJ2-1
CASTRQGSPGANVLTF,TRBD1,TRBV9,TRBJ2-6
CASSLDTGDEQYF,TRBD1,TRBV18,TRBJ2-7
CASSLAGTEKYEQYF,TRBD1,TRBV5-1,TRBJ2-7
CASSLRAGLNTEAFF,NA,TRBV7-9,TRBJ1-1
CAWSVQAASDTQYF,NA,TRBV30,TRBJ2-3
CSARDGKGGTF,NA,TRBV20-1,TRBJ1-2
CASSPLDRVASYEQYF,TRBD1,TRBV18,TRBJ2-7
CASSVRSSYNEQFF,NA,TRBV28,TRBJ2-1
CASGTGLVNTEAFF,TRBD1,TRBV5-1,TRBJ1-1
CASSLDLPGLGSYEQYF,NA,TRBV11-2,TRBJ2-7
CASSLIGYTEAFF,NA,TRBV27,TRBJ1-1
CASSIDGLINEKLFF,NA,TRBV19,TRBJ1-4
CASSQGTGVDQPQHF,TRBD1,TRBV3-1/TRBV3-2,TRBJ1-5
CASSPHTEAFF,NA,TRBV9,TRBJ1-1
CSASLGRGYTF,NA,TRBV20-1,TRBJ1-2
CASSPPSTGSHGYTF,TRBD1,TRBV18,TRBJ1-2
CASSQGGGATGMMNTEAFF,NA,TRBV4-2,TRBJ1-1
CATSRGYRGTYEQYF,TRBD1,TRBV15,TRBJ2-7
CASSLVDRANSPLHF,TRBD1,TRBV5-5,TRBJ1-6
CASSRHMNTEAFF,NA,TRBV11-3,TRBJ1-1
CASSERHSSGNTIYF,NA,TRBV9,TRBJ1-3
CASSLFPPGTSYQETQYF,TRBD2,TRBV27,TRBJ2-5
CASSSDNEQFF,NA,TRBV11-3,TRBJ2-1
CASSPSSGGTYEQYF,TRBD2,TRBV5-4,TRBJ2-7
CASSIDPPGTGGAGELFF,NA,TRBV19,TRBJ2-2
CASSQEDMLTEAFF,NA,TRBV4-1,TRBJ1-1
CAISESNLYRASYGYTF,NA,TRBV10-3,TRBJ1-2
CASRSGAAAQPQHF,NA,TRBV19,TRBJ1-5
CASSATGIDEQFF,NA,TRBV7-8,TRBJ2-1
CASSQDAGTQGAQYF,NA,TRBV3-1/TRBV3-2,TRBJ2-5